This T cell receptor (beta chain) was sequenced in a study of blood T cell repertoires in COVID-19. The protocol was immunoSEQ multiplex PCR, while the TCRdb copy is restricted to in-frame clones and leaves out a portion. Of roughly 90,000 clones listed, around 87% were seen once; the top ten hold about 5.1%. This clone was observed a few times. CDR1 is SGDLS and CDR2 is YYNGEE in the germline V gene. This CDR3 spans 15 amino acids. The J segment lost 5 bases and the V segment lost 0 bases, leaving 7 bases of the junction unmatched. Material for sequencing was peripheral blood. V gene TRBV9 combines with J gene TRBJ1-1; TRBD1 matches 7 bases. This receptor was obtained from a man aged 40-55 years with acute or convalescent COVID-19. The CDR3: CASSVEQGVGTEAFF. The CDR3 DNA reads as TGTGCCAGCAGCGTAGAGCAGGGGGTCGGTACTGAAGCTTTCTTT.